The 16 T cell receptor beta chains below all came from one sample that was sequenced in a study of neurological immune-mediated disorders. TCRdb reanalysed the 5' RACE reads using MiXCR and keeps one entry per CDR3 protein. The sample has about 120,000 distinct CDR3 sequences; roughly 3.2% are singletons. Specimen: PBMCs. All receptors come from a young woman with multiple sclerosis.

The rearrangement uses TRBV29-1 and TRBJ1-2; 9 bases are shared with TRBD1. CDR3 size: 14 residues. V was pared by 1 base and J by 14 bases, with 14 bases of the junction left unmatched. CDR1 and CDR2 (germline): SQVTM, ANQGSEA. CDR3: CSVEGDRAMRAKTF. The CDR3, as DNA: TGCAGCGTTGAAGGGGACAGGGCGATGCGCGCGAAGACCTTC. Supplemented by reference TRBV29-1 and TRBJ1-2, the full variable domain reads SAVISQKPSRDICQRGTSLTIQCQVDSQVTMMFWYRQQPGQSLTLIATANQGSEATYESGFVIDKFPISRPNLTFSTLTVSNMSPEDSSIYLCSVEGDRAMRAKTFGSGTRLTVV.

This clonotype has ten or more counts. The chain joins TRBV19 to TRBJ2-3; D remains ambiguous. The germline V gene has CDR1 LNHDA and CDR2 SQIVND (reference sequence). Deletions cut 0 bases from V and 2 bases from J, with 3 bases between. CDR3 length equals 13 residues. The CDR3 DNA reads as TGTGCCAGTAGTATAGAACCCACAGATACGCAGTATTTT. Its translation is CASSIEPTDTQYF.

This clonotype was picked up many times. The chain carries TRBV7-2 and TRBJ2-5; D possibly corresponds to TRBD1 (5 bases). Trimming removed 2 bases at V and 1 base at J, with 11 bases between. The length of the CDR3 is 15 residues. Germline assignment: CDR1 SGHTA and CDR2 FQGNSA. The CDR3 DNA follows: TGTGCCAGCAGCTTATTTGCCAGGGCCCAAGAGACCCAGTACTTC. Translating it yields CASSLFARAQETQYF.

This clonotype was counted between two and nine times. Just one base apart from a much larger clone, this may be a read error. The chain couples TRBV6-5 to TRBJ2-4, with 7 nucleotides matching TRBD1. The CDR3 is 14 residues long. CDR1 is MNHEY and CDR2 is SVGAGI in the germline V gene. The V and J ends lost 4 bases and 10 bases, in that order; junction bases with no gene match: 10. The CDR3 region is CASSSTGVAEIQYF. The CDR3, as DNA: TGTGCCAGCAGTTCCACAGGGGTTGCGGAAATTCAGTACTTC.

In this sample, this clonotype turned up many times. The rearrangement uses TRBV10-3 and TRBJ2-5, with 14 bases identical to TRBD2. The ends lost 10 bases at V and 4 bases at J; junction bases unmatched: 8. The CDR3 runs to 15 residues. Germline loops: CDR1 ENHRY, CDR2 SYGVKD. CDR3 nucleotides: TGTGCCACCTCGGGACTAGCGGGAGATGTAGAGACCCAGTACTTC. Translation gives CATSGLAGDVETQYF.

This clonotype was counted at least ten times. The V and J genes are TRBV20-1 and TRBJ1-2; D gene ambiguous. The CDR3 extends over 12 amino acids. Per germline, CDR1 DFQATT and CDR2 SNEGSKA (reference sequence). V lost 6 bases, J lost 6 bases, and 14 bases lay in between. This CDR3 reads CSATWFGDGYTF. The CDR3 region has the DNA TGCAGTGCAACATGGTTCGGCGATGGCTACACCTTC.

This clonotype came up many times. This chain joins TRBV5-1 and TRBJ2-6; TRBD1 matches 8 bases. Germline V gives CDR1 SGHRS, CDR2 YFSETQ. CDR3 length: 17 amino acids. V shed 4 bases, J shed 0 bases, and the junction held 6 bases outside the gene matches. The CDR3 loop reads CASSPGTGLSGANVLTF. As DNA, the CDR3 is TGCGCCAGCAGCCCCGGGACAGGCCTCTCTGGGGCCAACGTCCTGACTTTC.

This clonotype was detected ten times or more. This rearrangement joins TRBV12-3 or TRBV12-4 to TRBJ1-1, with a tentative D call TRBD1 (6 bases). CDR3 length equals 13 residues. Written as DNA, the CDR3 is TGTGTCATAGGGGGTTTTCGGGGCACTGAAGCTTTCTTT. It encodes CVIGGFRGTEAFF.

This clonotype was recorded at least ten times. V usage is TRBV5-1 and J usage is TRBJ2-1, with 7 nucleotides matching TRBD2. Germline CDR1 and CDR2: SGHRS and YFSETQ. V trimming: 6 bases; J trimming: 3 bases; junction bases outside the gene matches: 9. The CDR3 has 15 residues. This CDR3 is CASTPGSGNYNEQFF. The CDR3 nucleotides read TGCGCCAGCACGCCAGGGAGCGGGAACTACAATGAGCAGTTCTTC.

This clonotype was recorded at least ten times. The rearrangement uses TRBV9 and TRBJ2-3, with TRBD1 identical over 7 bases. The CDR3 runs to 15 residues. Germline values: CDR1 SGDLS, CDR2 YYNGEE. Trimming removed 4 bases from V and 0 bases from J; junction bases left unmatched: 5. The CDR3: CASSHDRESTDTQYF. DNA of the CDR3: TGTGCCAGCAGCCACGACAGGGAAAGCACAGATACGCAGTATTTT.

This clonotype came up many times. V is TRBV4-1 and J is TRBJ1-1; 7 bases are a match to TRBD1. Germline assignment: CDR1 MGHRA and CDR2 YSYEKL. This CDR3 is built from 15 residues. With 5 bases clipped from V and 4 bases from J, the junction kept 10 bases outside the gene matches. CDR3 amino acids: CASSSPGGEGTEAFF. DNA of the CDR3: TGCGCCAGCAGCTCTCCAGGGGGAGAGGGCACTGAAGCTTTCTTT.

This clonotype came up many times. The chain joins TRBV27 to TRBJ2-2, with 10 bases aligning to TRBD1. J lost 9 bases, V lost 2 bases, and 6 bases had no gene match. CDR3 length: 15 amino acids. Germline loops: CDR1 MNHEY, CDR2 SMNVEV (reference sequence). CDR3 coding DNA: TGTGCCAGCAGTTTAGACAGGGGGCGGATCAGGGAGCTGTTTTTT. This sequence encodes CASSLDRGRIRELFF.

This clonotype was detected many times. The chain couples TRBV14 to TRBJ2-3; D gene ambiguous. The V end was cut by 5 bases, the J end by 14 bases, with 17 bases between. The germline V gene encodes CDR1 SGHDN and CDR2 FVKESK. The CDR3 is 12 amino acids. CDR3 nucleotide sequence: TGTGCCAGCAGCTTTAATCCCCGATACGTGTATTTT. This codes for CASSFNPRYVYF. Supplemented by reference TRBV14 and TRBJ2-3, the full variable domain reads EAGVTQFPSHSVIEKGQTVTLRCDPISGHDNLYWYRRVMGKEIKFLLHFVKESKQDESGMPNNRFLAERTGGTYSTLKVQPAELEDSGVYFCASSFNPRYVYFGPGTRLTVL.

Comments on this clonotype: With a much larger clone just one base away, this may be a read error. V gene TRBV14 combines with J gene TRBJ2-5; no clear D. Germline loops: CDR1 SGHDN, CDR2 FVKESK. The CDR3 runs 12 residues. This CDR3 reads CASSIIPENQYF. CDR3 nucleotide sequence: TGTGCCAGCAGCATCATTCCCGAGAACCAGTACTTC.

This clonotype was detected many times. The chain combines TRBV29-1 with TRBJ1-2, with 8 bases lining up with TRBD1. The germline V gene encodes CDR1 SQVTM and CDR2 ANQGSEA. The CDR3 has 13 residues. V gave up 4 bases and J gave up 4 bases; unmatched junction bases: 5. The CDR3 sequence: CSVVGQGFYGYTF. CDR3 DNA sequence: TGCAGCGTTGTCGGACAGGGTTTCTATGGCTACACCTTC. The variable domain in full, completed from reference TRBV29-1 and TRBJ1-2, reads SAVISQKPSRDICQRGTSLTIQCQVDSQVTMMFWYRQQPGQSLTLIATANQGSEATYESGFVIDKFPISRPNLTFSTLTVSNMSPEDSSIYLCSVVGQGFYGYTFGSGTRLTVV.

The table lists this clonotype with many counts. This chain links TRBV29-1 with TRBJ2-1; TRBD1 aligns across 8 bases. This CDR3 is 13 amino acids long. CDR1 SQVTM and CDR2 ANQGSEA come from the germline V gene. Trimming cost V 7 bases and J 3 bases; bases outside gene matches: 5. CDR3 DNA: TGCAGCGCCCGGACAGGGAACTACAATGAGCAGTTCTTC. Residues: CSARTGNYNEQFF.